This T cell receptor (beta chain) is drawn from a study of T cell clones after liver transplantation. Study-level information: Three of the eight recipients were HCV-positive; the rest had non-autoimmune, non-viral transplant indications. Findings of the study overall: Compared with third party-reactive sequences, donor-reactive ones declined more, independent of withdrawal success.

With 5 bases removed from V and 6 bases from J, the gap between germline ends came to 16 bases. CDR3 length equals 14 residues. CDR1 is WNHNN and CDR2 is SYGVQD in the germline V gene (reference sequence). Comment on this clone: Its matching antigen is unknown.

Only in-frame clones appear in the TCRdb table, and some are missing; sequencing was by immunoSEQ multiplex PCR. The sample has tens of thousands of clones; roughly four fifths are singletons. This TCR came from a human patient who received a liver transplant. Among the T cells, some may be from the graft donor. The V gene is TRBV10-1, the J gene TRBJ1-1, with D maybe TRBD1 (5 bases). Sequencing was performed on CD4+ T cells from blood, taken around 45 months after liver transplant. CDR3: CASSLSGRVSEAFF. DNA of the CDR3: TGCGCCAGCAGTCTCTCGGGACGTGTATCTGAAGCTTTCTTT.